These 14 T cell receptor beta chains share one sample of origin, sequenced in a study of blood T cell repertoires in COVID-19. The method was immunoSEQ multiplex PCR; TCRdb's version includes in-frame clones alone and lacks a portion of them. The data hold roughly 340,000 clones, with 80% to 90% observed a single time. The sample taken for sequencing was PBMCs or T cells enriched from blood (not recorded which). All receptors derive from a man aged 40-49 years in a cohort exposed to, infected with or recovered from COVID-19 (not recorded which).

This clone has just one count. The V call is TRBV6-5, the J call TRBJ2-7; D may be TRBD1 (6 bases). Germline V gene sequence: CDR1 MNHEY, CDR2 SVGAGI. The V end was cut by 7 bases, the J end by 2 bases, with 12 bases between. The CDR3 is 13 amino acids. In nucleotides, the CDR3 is TGTGCCAGCAAAGCTAAGGGGGCCTACGAGCAGTACTTC. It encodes CASKAKGAYEQYF.

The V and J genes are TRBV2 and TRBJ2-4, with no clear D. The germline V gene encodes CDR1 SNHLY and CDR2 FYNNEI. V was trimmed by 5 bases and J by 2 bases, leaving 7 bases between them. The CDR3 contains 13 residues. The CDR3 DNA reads TGTGCCAGCAGTAGCTTAACCAAAAACATTCAGTACTTC. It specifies CASSSLTKNIQYF. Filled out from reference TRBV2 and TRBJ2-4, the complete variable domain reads EPEVTQTPSHQVTQMGQEVILRCVPISNHLYFYWYRQILGQKVEFLVSFYNNEISEKSEIFDDQFSVERPDGSNFTLKIRSTKLEDSAMYFCASSSLTKNIQYFGAGTRLSVL.

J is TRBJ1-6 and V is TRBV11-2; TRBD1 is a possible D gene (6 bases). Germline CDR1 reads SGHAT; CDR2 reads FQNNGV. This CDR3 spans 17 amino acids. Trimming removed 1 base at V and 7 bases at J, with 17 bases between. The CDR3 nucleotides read TGTGCCAGCAGCTTAGCAGCGAGGGGGACGATAAATTCACCCCTCCACTTT. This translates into CASSLAARGTINSPLHF.

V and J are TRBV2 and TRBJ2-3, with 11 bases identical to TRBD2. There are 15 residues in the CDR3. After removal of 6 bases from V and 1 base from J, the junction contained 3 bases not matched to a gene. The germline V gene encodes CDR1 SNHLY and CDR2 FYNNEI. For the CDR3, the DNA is TGTGCCAGCAGGCTGGGACTAGCGGGCACAGATACGCAGTATTTT. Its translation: CASRLGLAGTDTQYF.

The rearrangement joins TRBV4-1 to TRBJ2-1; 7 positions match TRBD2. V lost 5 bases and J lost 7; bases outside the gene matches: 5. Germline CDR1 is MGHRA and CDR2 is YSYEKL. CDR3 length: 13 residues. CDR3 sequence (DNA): TGCGCCAGCAGCTGGGGAGGGAGGAATGAGCAGTTCTTC. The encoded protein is CASSWGGRNEQFF.

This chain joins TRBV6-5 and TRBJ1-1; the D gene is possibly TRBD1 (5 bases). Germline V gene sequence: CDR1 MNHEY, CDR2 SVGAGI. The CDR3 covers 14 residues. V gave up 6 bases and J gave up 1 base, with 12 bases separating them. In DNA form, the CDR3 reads TGTGCCAGCAGGGAGGGGTTGGAGAACACTGAAGCTTTCTTT. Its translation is CASREGLENTEAFF.

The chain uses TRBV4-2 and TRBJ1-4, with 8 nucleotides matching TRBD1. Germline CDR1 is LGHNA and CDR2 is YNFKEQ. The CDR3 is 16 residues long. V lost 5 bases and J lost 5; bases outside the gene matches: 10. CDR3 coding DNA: TGTGCCAGCAGCGACGCACAGGGGGGGACCAATGAAAAACTGTTTTTT. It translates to CASSDAQGGTNEKLFF.

CDR3 bases: TGCGCCAGCAGCTTGGTCGGGACAGGGAGGGGCAATGAGCAGTTCTTC. Amino acids: CASSLVGTGRGNEQFF. The chain links TRBV5-1 to TRBJ2-1, with 9 bases aligning to TRBD1. The CDR3 totals 16 residues. V dropped 0 bases and J dropped 6; count of bases not matched to a gene: 7. Germline CDR1 SGHRS, CDR2 YFSETQ.

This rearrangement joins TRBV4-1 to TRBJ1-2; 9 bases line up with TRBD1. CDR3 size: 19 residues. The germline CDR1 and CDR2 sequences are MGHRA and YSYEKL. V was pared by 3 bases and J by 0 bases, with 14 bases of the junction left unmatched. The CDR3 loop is CASSQSTGTGPLANYGYTF. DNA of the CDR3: TGCGCCAGCAGCCAGTCAACCGGGACAGGGCCCTTAGCTAACTATGGCTACACCTTC.

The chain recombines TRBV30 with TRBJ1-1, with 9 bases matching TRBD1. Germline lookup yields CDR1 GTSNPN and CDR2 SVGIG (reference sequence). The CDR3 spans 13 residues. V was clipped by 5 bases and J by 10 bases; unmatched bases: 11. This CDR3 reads CAWARTEGQGAFF. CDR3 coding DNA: TGTGCCTGGGCCAGGACAGAGGGACAGGGAGCTTTCTTT.

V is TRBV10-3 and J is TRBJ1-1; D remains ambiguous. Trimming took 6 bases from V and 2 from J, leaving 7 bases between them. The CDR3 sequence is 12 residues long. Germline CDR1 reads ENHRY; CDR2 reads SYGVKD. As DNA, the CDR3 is TGTGCCATCAGGACATTCAACACTGAAGCTTTCTTT. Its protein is CAIRTFNTEAFF.

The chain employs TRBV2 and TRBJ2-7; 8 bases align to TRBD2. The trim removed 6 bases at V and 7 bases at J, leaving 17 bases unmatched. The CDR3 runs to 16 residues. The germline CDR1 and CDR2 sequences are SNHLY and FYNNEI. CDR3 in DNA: TGTGCCAGCAGCCGACTCGGGGGGGCGGGAGCACCTGAGCAGTACTTC. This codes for CASSRLGGAGAPEQYF.

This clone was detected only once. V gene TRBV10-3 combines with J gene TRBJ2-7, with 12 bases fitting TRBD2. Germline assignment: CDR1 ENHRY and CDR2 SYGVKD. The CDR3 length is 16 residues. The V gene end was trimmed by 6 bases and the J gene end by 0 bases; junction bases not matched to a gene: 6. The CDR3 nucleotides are TGTGCCATCAGGGAGACTAGCGGGAGAAGCTCCTACGAGCAGTACTTC. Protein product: CAIRETSGRSSYEQYF.

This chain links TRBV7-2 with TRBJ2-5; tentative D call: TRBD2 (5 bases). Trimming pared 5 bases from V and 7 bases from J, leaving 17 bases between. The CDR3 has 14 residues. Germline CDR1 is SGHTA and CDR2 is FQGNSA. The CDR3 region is CASSVLGPPGTQYF. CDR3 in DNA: TGTGCCAGCAGCGTACTAGGACCTCCAGGGACCCAGTACTTC.